This T cell receptor beta chain derives from a study of cytomegalovirus exposure and HLA in healthy donors. The primer mix had 60 Vbeta and 13 Jbeta primers. Data came from immunoSEQ multiplex PCR; TCRdb stores just in-frame clones and leaves some out. There are some 180,000 clones in the sample; just under 80% occur only once, and approximately 2% lies in the top ten. Input material: PBMCs. This receptor was identified in a woman under 40 in good health and CMV-seronegative.

The CDR3 loop is CASSSRDRENTEAFF. The CDR3 DNA reads as TGTGCCAGCAGCTCACGGGACAGGGAGAACACTGAAGCTTTCTTT. V and J are TRBV5-6 and TRBJ1-1, with 9 nucleotides matching TRBD1. The junction had 4 bases not matched to a gene; V was cut back by 3 bases and J by 1 base. Germline-derived CDR1 and CDR2 are SGHDT and YYEEEE. This CDR3 contains 15 residues.